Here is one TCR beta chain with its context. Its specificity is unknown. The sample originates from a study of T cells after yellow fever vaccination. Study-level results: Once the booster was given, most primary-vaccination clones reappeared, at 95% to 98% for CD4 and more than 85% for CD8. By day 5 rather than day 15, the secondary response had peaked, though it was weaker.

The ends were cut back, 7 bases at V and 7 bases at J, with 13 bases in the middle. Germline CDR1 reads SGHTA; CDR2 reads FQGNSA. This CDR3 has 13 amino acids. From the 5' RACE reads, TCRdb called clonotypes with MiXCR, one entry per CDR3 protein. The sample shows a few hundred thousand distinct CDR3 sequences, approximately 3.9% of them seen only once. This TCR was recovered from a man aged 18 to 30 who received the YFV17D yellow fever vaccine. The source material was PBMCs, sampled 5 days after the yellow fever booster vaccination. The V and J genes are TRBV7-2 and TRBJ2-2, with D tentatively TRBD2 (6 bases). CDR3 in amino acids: CASTIGRGGELFF. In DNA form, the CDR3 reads TGTGCCAGCACGATTGGGCGGGGCGGGGAGCTGTTTTTT.